This T cell receptor beta chain derives from a study of beta chain features in type 1 diabetes (dated by TCRdb to about 2018). In terms of the full investigation: Patients and healthy donors did not differ in mean age, gender distribution, total cell number or subset yield. Regulatory and stem cell-like memory subsets were isolated from only 8 patients and about eight healthy donors, whereas naive and central memory subsets came from all 30 or so donors. In the study, TCRB repertoires of sorted circulating CD4+ T cell subsets from recently diagnosed type 1 diabetes patients were compared with those of matched healthy donors. A total of some 100,000,000 sorted cells were examined across all samples, and a strong correlation was observed between cell number per subset and RNA yield. What the work shows at the level of the full study, not this receptor alone: Shorter templates might have been favored by PCR, but patient and control samples were amplified and corrected together, so both groups would have been affected equally by any skew. Only small numbers of individuals were included in the HLA sub-analyses, which left unresolved whether HLA type had any influence on TCRB rearrangement. Because cDNA was sequenced instead of genomic DNA, activated cells with high expression could be over-represented, although the groups did not differ in activation or CD3 levels. Naive, central memory and regulatory TCRB repertoires appeared to be more similar among patients than among healthy donors. A moderate but significant shortening of TCRB CDR3 length was observed in type 1 diabetes patients in all four CD4+ subsets. At VDJ recombination sites, type 1 diabetes patients had fewer insertions and more deleted nucleotides, which implies abnormalities in thymic rearrangement.

A word on this clone: Its antigen has not been determined. No base quality values were provided; no much bigger clone lies one nucleotide off.

Between the V and J ends, shortened by 4 bases and 5 bases respectively, the junction contains 17 bases. CDR1 SGHAT and CDR2 FQNNGV were looked up in the germline V gene. The CDR3 sequence holds 15 residues, the cysteine and phenylalanine included. Just the 45-base CDR3 DNA is kept, in frame starting at base 1. Each donor gave one peripheral blood draw, roughly 0.12 L on average, collected into heparinised tubes. A BD FACSAria II was used to sort naive, central memory, regulatory and stem cell-like memory CD4+ T cells with a panel that included CD45RO, CCR7, CD25, CD127, CD95 and CD27. Every sorted population had a purity above 98%. PBMCs were isolated immediately by Lymphoprep density gradient centrifugation and stained directly without culture. So that batch effects would be minimized, each experiment stained and sorted samples in pairs, pairing one healthy donor with one patient. All of the isolated RNA was reverse transcribed with the High Capacity cDNA Reverse Transcription Kit, so expressed TCRB transcripts were sequenced. Naive, central memory and regulatory T cell samples underwent deep immunoSEQ sequencing, averaging around 4 million total reads per sample. After sorted cells were lysed in RLT buffer, RNA was extracted with DNase-treated RNeasy Micro or Mini kits, with the choice depending on cell number. Each cell subset was processed on its own to prevent cross-contamination, while patient and healthy donor samples were processed together. TCRB sequences were amplified from cDNA with the immunoSEQ multiplex PCR, producing 87-bp fragments spanning the CDR3 region. Amplicons were sequenced on the Illumina HiSeq platform. In the paper's pipeline: Synthetic template baselines were used to correct PCR bias computationally, reads within Hamming distance 2 were collapsed together, and singletons that could not be merged were discarded. Reads were aligned against IMGT to assign V, D and J genes, CDR3 length and insertions or deletions at six rearrangement sites. Within each subset, clonotype counts were normalized to sorted cell number, and only after that were true diversity and Gini coefficients computed with the tcR R package. The overlap coefficient, calculated on TCRB nucleotide sequences, was used to quantify repertoire sharing. Imported from immuneACCESS, the table was reduced by TCRdb to in-frame sequences with V and J called. These copies leave out some clones; in studies compared against another copy, an unresolved V gene accounts for under half, and the cause of the remainder is not known. V and J calls and clone size are those listed in that table; D and trimming were worked out from the DNA. Present in this sample are about 150,000 clones, over 8.5% of which were seen just once. Approximately 2% of the sample is held by the ten biggest clonotypes.

The TCR was taken from a man aged 18 to 29 in good health. Here the chain combines TRBV11-2 and TRBJ1-2, with the D gene uncertain. The sequenced sample consisted of central memory CD4+ T cells from blood. The sequenced DNA is TGTGCCAGCAGCTATCCGCGGTGGCAGGATTATGGCTACACCTTC. It is translated as CASSYPRWQDYGYTF.